Below are 23 T cell receptor beta chains sequenced from a single sample in a study of T cells in Graves' hyperthyroidism and ophthalmopathy. Using RNA transcripts as the source, TCR beta CDR3 regions were amplified. The TCR CDR3 was amplified in a first-round RT-PCR using the HTBI primer set. MiXCR, applied by TCRdb to the multiplex PCR reads, yields one record per CDR3 protein. The table includes over 550,000 distinct CDR3 sequences, about a sixth detected once. The sequenced material came from blood. The receptors come from a woman aged 18-29 years with Graves' hyperthyroidism.

This chain uses TRBV28 with TRBJ1-6; no firm D call. Trimming shortened V by 6 bases and J by 3 bases, and 12 bases separated the two germline ends. CDR3 length equals 15 residues. Germline V gene lookup returns CDR1 MDHEN and CDR2 SYDVKM. CDR3: CASSLVGFYNSPLHF. The CDR3 nucleotides read TGTGCCAGCAGCTTAGTGGGTTTCTATAATTCACCCCTCCACTTT.

V usage is TRBV6-2 or TRBV6-3 and J usage is TRBJ1-5, with no clear D. V gave up 2 bases and J gave up 3 bases, with 2 bases separating them. This CDR3 has 12 amino acids. Germline CDR1 MNHEY, CDR2 SVGEGT. Written as DNA, the CDR3 is TGTGCCAGCAGTTACACCAATCAGCCCCAGCATTTT. As protein: CASSYTNQPQHF.

This clonotype occurred many times. This chain links TRBV30 with TRBJ1-1; 7 bases match TRBD1. The CDR3 is made up of 13 amino acids. CDR1 and CDR2 (germline): GTSNPN, SVGIG (reference sequence). Trimming removed 7 bases from V and 2 bases from J; junction bases left unmatched: 7. CDR3 sequence reads: CAYDREVNTEAFF. In nucleotides, the CDR3 is TGTGCCTACGACAGGGAAGTCAACACTGAAGCTTTCTTT.

There are many counts of this clonotype. The gene calls are TRBV30 and TRBJ1-5; D gene uncertain. Germline assignment: CDR1 GTSNPN and CDR2 SVGIG (reference sequence). The CDR3 runs to 11 residues. The V and J ends lost 4 bases and 4 bases respectively, with 5 bases between them. As DNA, the CDR3 is TGTGCCTGGATTGGGAATCAGCCCCAGCATTTT. Protein sequence: CAWIGNQPQHF.

The chain employs TRBV15 and TRBJ1-2, with a weak D call TRBD1 (5 bases). This CDR3 is built from 14 residues. Germline V gene lookup returns CDR1 LNHNV and CDR2 YYDKDF (reference sequence). The V end was cut by 3 bases, the J end by 4 bases, with 12 bases between. Here the CDR3 DNA reads TGTGCCACCAGCAGTCGGGACGGACTCTATGGCTACACCTTC. Protein: CATSSRDGLYGYTF.

The rearrangement uses TRBV7-2 and TRBJ1-2; D is unclear. There are 14 residues in the CDR3. Between the trimmed V and J ends, which lost 5 bases and 2 bases, there was a span of 12 bases. Germline CDR1 and CDR2: SGHTA and FQGNSA. The CDR3: CASSPSLQNYGYTF. The CDR3 region has the DNA TGTGCCAGCAGCCCTAGTTTGCAGAACTATGGCTACACCTTC.

The chain is built from TRBV6-5 and TRBJ1-2, with no clear D. V was pared by 4 bases and J by 0 bases, with 9 bases between. The CDR3 contains 14 residues. Germline V gene data show CDR1 as MNHEY and CDR2 as SVGAGI. The CDR3 region is CASSFESTNYGYTF. For the CDR3, the DNA is TGTGCCAGCAGTTTCGAATCTACTAACTATGGCTACACCTTC.

The chain links TRBV10-3 to TRBJ1-2; D might be TRBD1 (5 bases). This CDR3 has 14 residues. The V end lost 0 bases, the J end lost 8 bases, and 13 bases lay between the germline ends. Germline-derived CDR1 and CDR2 are ENHRY and SYGVKD. CDR3 sequence reads: CAISESGGVRGYTF. Here the CDR3 DNA reads TGTGCCATCAGTGAGTCCGGGGGGGTGAGAGGCTACACCTTC.

This clonotype was recorded many times. This sequence joins TRBV11-2 and TRBJ2-3; 8 bases line up with TRBD2. The CDR3 is made up of 16 amino acids. J gave up 3 bases and V 0 bases, and 5 bases lay outside the gene matches. Germline values: CDR1 SGHAT, CDR2 FQNNGV. The CDR3 nucleotides read TGTGCCAGCAGCTTAGAGGCGGCTAGCGGGACAGATACGCAGTATTTT. Its translation is CASSLEAASGTDTQYF.

The chain combines TRBV10-3 with TRBJ1-1, with a weak D call TRBD1 (5 bases). The CDR3 length is 14 residues. Trimming shortened V by 2 bases and J by 1 base, and 8 bases separated the two germline ends. Germline CDR1 ENHRY, CDR2 SYGVKD. The CDR3 sequence is CAISEGRANTEAFF. For the CDR3, the DNA is TGTGCCATCAGTGAGGGCAGGGCGAACACTGAAGCTTTCTTT.

This clonotype was detected once. The conserved closing phenylalanine or tryptophan is absent in this CDR3, likely reflecting a read error. The chain has TRBV18 and TRBJ1-1; TRBD1 might be the D (5 bases). CDR3 size: 17 residues. V was cut by 1 base and J by 3 bases, with 18 bases left in between. Germline CDR1 is KGHSH and CDR2 is LQKENI. The CDR3 reads CASSPQFWTNEDTEAFS. The CDR3 nucleotides are TGTGCCAGCTCACCACAATTCTGGACAAATGAGGACACTGAAGCTTTCTCT.

The V and J genes are TRBV20-1 and TRBJ1-5; no reliable D call. From germline, CDR1 is DFQATT and CDR2 SNEGSKA (reference sequence). The CDR3 consists of 13 residues. The V end lost 0 bases, the J end lost 7 bases, and 10 bases lay between the germline ends. The CDR3 is CSARDRVAQPQHF. CDR3 DNA: TGCAGTGCTAGAGATCGGGTGGCCCAGCCCCAGCATTTT.

V usage is TRBV7-8 and J usage is TRBJ1-5; D is unresolved. The germline CDR1 and CDR2 sequences are SGHVS and FQNEAQ. CDR3 length: 15 residues. Between the trimmed V and J ends, which lost 4 bases and 4 bases, there was a span of 14 bases. For the CDR3, the DNA is TGTGCCAGCAGCTCCCCGGCCGGGGAGAATCAGCCCCAGCATTTT. Its translation: CASSSPAGENQPQHF.

This chain joins TRBV4-1 and TRBJ1-5; D gene unclear. CDR1 is MGHRA, CDR2 YSYEKL, per germline. Trimming removed 4 bases from V and 1 base from J, with 11 bases in between. The CDR3 consists of 15 residues. This CDR3 reads CASSPGPESNQPQHF. The CDR3 nucleotides read TGCGCCAGCAGCCCAGGCCCGGAGAGCAATCAGCCCCAGCATTTT.

The genes are TRBV19 and TRBJ1-2, with D possibly TRBD1 on 5 matching bases. The germline V and J ends were trimmed by 6 bases and 4 bases, with 12 bases remaining between them. The CDR3 spans 13 residues. Germline V gene sequence: CDR1 LNHDA, CDR2 SQIVND (reference sequence). For the CDR3, the DNA is TGTGCCAGTAGCCTACTGGGACTCTATGGCTACACCTTC. Protein: CASSLLGLYGYTF. The full variable domain, in which reference TRBV19 and TRBJ1-2 provide the parts outside the CDR3, is DGGITQSPKYLFRKEGQNVTLSCEQNLNHDAMYWYRQDPGQGLRLIYYSQIVNDFQKGDIAEGYSVSREKKESFPLTVTSAQKNPTAFYLCASSLLGLYGYTFGSGTRLTVV.

This clonotype occurred many times. V and J are TRBV6-1 and TRBJ2-1, with D possibly TRBD1 on 6 matching bases. The CDR3 has 13 residues. Germline CDR1 is MNHNS and CDR2 is SASEGT. Trimming removed 8 bases from V and 7 bases from J, with 15 bases in between. As DNA, the CDR3 is TGTGCCAGCCGAAAAACAGGGAGTAATGAGCAGTTCTTC. Protein product: CASRKTGSNEQFF.

This clonotype was seen ten or more times. The chain is built from TRBV20-1 and TRBJ2-2; 9 bases line up with TRBD2. There are 15 residues in the CDR3. The germline V gene has CDR1 DFQATT and CDR2 SNEGSKA (reference sequence). The V and J ends lost 0 bases and 5 bases, in that order; junction bases with no gene match: 4. CDR3 DNA sequence: TGCAGTGCTAGAGAGTTAGCGGGAGATACCGGGGAGCTGTTTTTT. Translating it yields CSARELAGDTGELFF.

This clonotype appeared many times. This chain uses TRBV20-1 with TRBJ1-1; D remains unclear. Germline lookup yields CDR1 DFQATT and CDR2 SNEGSKA (reference sequence). The CDR3 length is 15 residues. V was pared by 1 base and J by 0 bases, with 12 bases between. The CDR3 DNA reads TGCAGTGCTAGAGTCAACCAGGCCATGAACACTGAAGCTTTCTTT. Translation: CSARVNQAMNTEAFF.

This clonotype was detected ten times or more. This chain uses TRBV30 with TRBJ2-1, with 10 bases matching TRBD2. There are 17 residues in the CDR3. In germline, CDR1 is GTSNPN, CDR2 SVGIG (reference sequence). V trimming: 2 bases; J trimming: 7 bases; junction bases outside the gene matches: 14. The CDR3 bases are TGTGCCTGGAGTTTAGGACATGGACTAGCGGACTATAATGAGCAGTTCTTC. Amino acids: CAWSLGHGLADYNEQFF.

This clonotype was observed at least ten times. This chain connects TRBV14 to TRBJ1-1; D gene unclear. Per the germline V gene, CDR1 is SGHDN and CDR2 is FVKESK. The V end lost 0 bases, the J end lost 2 bases, and 7 bases lay between the germline ends. This CDR3 has 14 residues. The CDR3 nucleotides are TGTGCCAGCAGCCAAGATTTGAGTAACACTGAAGCTTTCTTT. This sequence encodes CASSQDLSNTEAFF.

This clonotype appeared a few times. The rearrangement uses TRBV6-1 and TRBJ2-1, with 10 bases that match TRBD2. The germline gives CDR1 MNHNS, CDR2 SASEGT. The CDR3 runs 16 residues. The V segment lost 6 bases and the J segment 8 bases; nucleotides outside the gene matches: 13. CDR3 residues: CASRGQLGLAGDEQFF. In nucleotides, the CDR3 is TGTGCCAGCAGGGGCCAACTCGGCCTAGCGGGAGATGAGCAGTTCTTC.

The table lists this clonotype with many counts. J is TRBJ2-2 and V is TRBV2; 7 positions agree with TRBD1. V lost 4 bases, J lost 3 bases, and 8 bases stayed unmatched. From germline, CDR1 is SNHLY and CDR2 FYNNEI. The CDR3 loop spans 16 amino acids. The DNA of the CDR3 is TGTGCCAGCAGTGGTTTTGGGACAGCTCACACCGGGGAGCTGTTTTTT. It is translated as CASSGFGTAHTGELFF. The whole variable domain, filled in from reference TRBV2 and TRBJ2-2, reads EPEVTQTPSHQVTQMGQEVILRCVPISNHLYFYWYRQILGQKVEFLVSFYNNEISEKSEIFDDQFSVERPDGSNFTLKIRSTKLEDSAMYFCASSGFGTAHTGELFFGEGSRLTVL.

This chain connects TRBV15 to TRBJ2-2; D ambiguous. The CDR3 spans 13 residues. Per germline, CDR1 LNHNV and CDR2 YYDKDF (reference sequence). The ends were cut back, 0 bases at V and 14 bases at J, with 13 bases in the middle. CDR3 loop: CATSRELGGPLFF. In nucleotides, the CDR3 is TGTGCCACCAGCAGAGAGTTGGGCGGTCCACTGTTTTTT. The whole variable domain, remainder taken from reference TRBV15 and TRBJ2-2, is DAMVIQNPRYQVTQFGKPVTLSCSQTLNHNVMYWYQQKSSQAPKLLFHYYDKDFNNEADTPDNFQSRRPNTSFCFLDIRSPGLGDTAMYLCATSRELGGPLFFGEGSRLTVL.